The source of this T cell receptor (beta chain) is a study of blood T cells in healthy people across ages. Losses at the gene ends were 1 base for V and 3 bases for J; bases not matched to a gene: 11. Germline V gives CDR1 LGHNA, CDR2 YSLEER. The CDR3 runs to 19 residues. The authors ran a second PCR of 7 to 11 cycles using a sample-barcoded 5' primer and a J-beta primer mix. TCRdb independently ran MiXCR on the 5' RACE reads; one entry per CDR3 protein. Counted here are about 640,000 distinct CDR3 sequences, under 30% occurring once; the ten biggest clones make up less than 20%. This clonotype was counted ten times or more.

Input material: blood. The receptor comes from a woman aged 80 or over in good health. The chain is built from TRBV4-3 and TRBJ2-7; TRBD2 aligns across 14 bases. CDR3 in DNA: TGCGCCAGCAGCCAAGTGTGGACTAGCGGGGGGACTCTTCTCTACGAGCAGTACTTC. This translates into CASSQVWTSGGTLLYEQYF.